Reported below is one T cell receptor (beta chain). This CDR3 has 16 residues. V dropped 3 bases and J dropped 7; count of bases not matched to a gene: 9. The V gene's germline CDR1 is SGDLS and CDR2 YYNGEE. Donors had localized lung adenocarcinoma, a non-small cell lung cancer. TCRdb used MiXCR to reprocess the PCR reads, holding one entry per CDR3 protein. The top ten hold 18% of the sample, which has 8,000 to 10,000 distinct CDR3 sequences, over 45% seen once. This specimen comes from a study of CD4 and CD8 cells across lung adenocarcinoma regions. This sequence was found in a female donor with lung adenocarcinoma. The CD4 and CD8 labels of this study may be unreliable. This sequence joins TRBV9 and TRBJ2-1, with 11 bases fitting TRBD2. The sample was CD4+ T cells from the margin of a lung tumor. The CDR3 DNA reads TGTGCCAGCAGCGCCCCCCACGGGACTAGCGGTAATGAGCAGTTCTTC. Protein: CASSAPHGTSGNEQFF.